The sequence of this TCR beta chain was determined in a study of blood T cells in healthy people across ages. Donors each provided approximately 9.6 milliliters of peripheral blood. For the second PCR, which ran for 7 to 11 cycles, a sample-barcoded 5' primer and a J-beta primer mix were used. Each of the samples gave a minimum of 2.5 million paired-end reads that contained CDR3. MiXCR, run by TCRdb on the 5' RACE reads, gives a single entry per CDR3 protein. The data show about 1.7 million distinct CDR3 sequences, about 30% seen once. Study-level results: Strong correlation linked observed beta diversity and percent naive T cells. Without sorted subsets, naive and antigen-experienced compartments could not be conclusively compared.

Regarding this clonotype: Its specificity is not known. A read error may be the cause here, since a much bigger clone is one base away.

The sequencing input was blood. The TCR originated in a woman in her thirties in good health.

The CDR3 region has the DNA TGCGCCAGCAGCCCCGACGTGAGCGGGGGGACCCAAGAGACCCAGTTCTTC. Translated: CASSPDVSGGTQETQFF. This rearrangement joins TRBV5-1 to TRBJ2-5, with 9 bases aligning to TRBD2. The J call is in doubt because the DNA end fits TRBJ2-1 better. The CDR3 has 17 residues. Germline V lookup: CDR1 SGHRS, CDR2 YFSETQ.